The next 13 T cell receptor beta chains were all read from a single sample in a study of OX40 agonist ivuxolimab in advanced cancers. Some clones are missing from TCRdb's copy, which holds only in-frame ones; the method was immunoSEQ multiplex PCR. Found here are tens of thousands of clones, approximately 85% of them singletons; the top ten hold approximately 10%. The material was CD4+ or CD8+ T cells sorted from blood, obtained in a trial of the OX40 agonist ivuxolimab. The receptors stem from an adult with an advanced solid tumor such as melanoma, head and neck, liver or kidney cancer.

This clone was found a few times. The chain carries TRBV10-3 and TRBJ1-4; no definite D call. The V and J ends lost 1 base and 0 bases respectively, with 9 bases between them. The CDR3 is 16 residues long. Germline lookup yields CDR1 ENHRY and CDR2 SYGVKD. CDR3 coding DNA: TGTGCCATCAGTGAGTACTCCACAGCAACTAATGAAAAACTGTTTTTT. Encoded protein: CAISEYSTATNEKLFF.

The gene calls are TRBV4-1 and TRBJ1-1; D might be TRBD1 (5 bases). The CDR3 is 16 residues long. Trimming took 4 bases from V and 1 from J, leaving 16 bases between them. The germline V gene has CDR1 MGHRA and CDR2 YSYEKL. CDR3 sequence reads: CASSPLILTENTEAFF. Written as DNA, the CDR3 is TGCGCCAGCAGCCCACTCATCCTGACAGAGAACACTGAAGCTTTCTTT.

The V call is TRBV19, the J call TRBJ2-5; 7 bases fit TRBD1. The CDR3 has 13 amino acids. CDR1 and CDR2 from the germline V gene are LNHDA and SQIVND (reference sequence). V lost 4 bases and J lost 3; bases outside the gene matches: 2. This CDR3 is CASSRGTEETQYF. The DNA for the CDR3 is TGTGCCAGTAGTAGAGGGACAGAAGAGACCCAGTACTTC.

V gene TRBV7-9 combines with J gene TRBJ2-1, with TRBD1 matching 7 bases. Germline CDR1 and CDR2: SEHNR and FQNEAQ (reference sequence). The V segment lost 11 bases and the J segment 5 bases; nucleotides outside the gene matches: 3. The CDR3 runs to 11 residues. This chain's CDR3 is CAGQVNNEQFF. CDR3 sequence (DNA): TGTGCCGGACAGGTTAACAATGAGCAGTTCTTC.

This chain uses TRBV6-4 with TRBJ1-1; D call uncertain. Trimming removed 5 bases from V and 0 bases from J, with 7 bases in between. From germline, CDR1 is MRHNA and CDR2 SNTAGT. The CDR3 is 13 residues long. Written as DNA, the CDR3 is TGTGCCAGCAGTTGGGTCATGAACACTGAAGCTTTCTTT. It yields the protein CASSWVMNTEAFF.

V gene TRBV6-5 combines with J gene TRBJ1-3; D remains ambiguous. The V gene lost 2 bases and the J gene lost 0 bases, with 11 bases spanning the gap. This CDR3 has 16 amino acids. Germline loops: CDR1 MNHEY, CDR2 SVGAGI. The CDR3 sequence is CASSYKGQTSGNTIYF. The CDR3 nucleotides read TGTGCCAGCAGTTACAAGGGCCAAACCTCTGGAAACACCATATATTTT.

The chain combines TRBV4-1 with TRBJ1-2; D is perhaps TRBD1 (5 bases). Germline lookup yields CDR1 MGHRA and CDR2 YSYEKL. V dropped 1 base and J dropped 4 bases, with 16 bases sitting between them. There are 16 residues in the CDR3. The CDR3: CASSQAGLGGSYGYTF. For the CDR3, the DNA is TGCGCCAGCAGCCAAGCGGGACTGGGAGGGTCCTATGGCTACACCTTC.

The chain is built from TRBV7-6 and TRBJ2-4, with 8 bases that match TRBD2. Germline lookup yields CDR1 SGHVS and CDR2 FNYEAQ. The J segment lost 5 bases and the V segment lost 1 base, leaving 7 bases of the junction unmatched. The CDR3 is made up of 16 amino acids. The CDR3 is CASSLGSVRGENIQYF. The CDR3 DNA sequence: TGTGCCAGCAGCTTAGGATCGGTGCGGGGGGAAAACATTCAGTACTTC.

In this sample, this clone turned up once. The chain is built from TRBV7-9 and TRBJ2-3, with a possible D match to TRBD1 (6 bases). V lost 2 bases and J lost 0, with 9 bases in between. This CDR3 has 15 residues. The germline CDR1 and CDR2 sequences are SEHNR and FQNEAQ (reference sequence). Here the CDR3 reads CASSLTGSSTDTQYF. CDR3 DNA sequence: TGTGCCAGCAGCTTAACAGGGTCTAGCACAGATACGCAGTATTTT.

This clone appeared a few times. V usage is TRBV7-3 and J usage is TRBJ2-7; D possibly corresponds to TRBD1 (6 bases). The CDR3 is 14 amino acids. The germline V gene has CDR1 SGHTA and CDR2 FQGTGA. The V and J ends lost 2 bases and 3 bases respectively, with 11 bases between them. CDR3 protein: CASSLALQGYEQYF. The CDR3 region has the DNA TGTGCCAGCAGCTTAGCACTACAGGGCTACGAGCAGTACTTC.

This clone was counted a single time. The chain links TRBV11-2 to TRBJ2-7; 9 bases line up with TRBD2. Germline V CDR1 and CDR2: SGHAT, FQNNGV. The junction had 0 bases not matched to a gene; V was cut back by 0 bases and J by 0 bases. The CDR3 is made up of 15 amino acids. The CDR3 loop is CASSLEAGGSYEQYF. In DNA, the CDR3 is TGTGCCAGCAGCTTAGAAGCGGGAGGCTCCTACGAGCAGTACTTC.

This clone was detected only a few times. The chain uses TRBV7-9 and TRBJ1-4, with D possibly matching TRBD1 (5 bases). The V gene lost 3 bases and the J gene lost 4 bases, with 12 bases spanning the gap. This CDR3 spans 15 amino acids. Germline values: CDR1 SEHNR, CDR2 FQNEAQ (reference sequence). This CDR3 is CASSFVGAGNEKLFF. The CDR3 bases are TGTGCCAGCAGCTTCGTAGGGGCCGGTAATGAAAAACTGTTTTTT.

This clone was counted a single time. DNA of the CDR3: TGTGCCAGCAGTACACCGGTACTAGCTGCTGAGCAGTTCTTC. Its translation: CASSTPVLAAEQFF. This sequence joins TRBV6-5 and TRBJ2-1; tentatively, D is TRBD2 (6 bases). The CDR3 is made up of 14 amino acids. The V gene's germline CDR1 is MNHEY and CDR2 SVGAGI. V dropped 5 bases and J dropped 9 bases, with 17 bases sitting between them.